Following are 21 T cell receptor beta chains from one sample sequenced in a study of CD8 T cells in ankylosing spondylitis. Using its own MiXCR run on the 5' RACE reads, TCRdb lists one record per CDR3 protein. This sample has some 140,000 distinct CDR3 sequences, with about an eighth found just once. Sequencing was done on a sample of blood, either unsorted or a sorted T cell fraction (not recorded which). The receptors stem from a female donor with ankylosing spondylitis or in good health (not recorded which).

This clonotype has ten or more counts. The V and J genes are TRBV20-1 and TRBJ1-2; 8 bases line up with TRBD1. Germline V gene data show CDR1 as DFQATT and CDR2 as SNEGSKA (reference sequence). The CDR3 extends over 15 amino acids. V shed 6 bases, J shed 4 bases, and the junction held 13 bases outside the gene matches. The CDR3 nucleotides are TGCAGTGCCCTCGACGGGGGGACAGGCACCTATGGCTACACCTTC. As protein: CSALDGGTGTYGYTF.

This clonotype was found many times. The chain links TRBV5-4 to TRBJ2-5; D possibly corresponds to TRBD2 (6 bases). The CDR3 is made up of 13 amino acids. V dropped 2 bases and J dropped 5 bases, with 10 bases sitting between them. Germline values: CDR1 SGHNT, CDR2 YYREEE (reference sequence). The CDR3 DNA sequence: TGTGCCAGCAGCTTTCGGGGGATGGAGACCCAGTACTTC. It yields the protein CASSFRGMETQYF.

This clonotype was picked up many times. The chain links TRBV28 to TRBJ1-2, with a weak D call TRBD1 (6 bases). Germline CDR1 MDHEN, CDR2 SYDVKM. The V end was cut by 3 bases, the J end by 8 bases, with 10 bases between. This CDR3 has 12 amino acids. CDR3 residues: CASSFGGQGYTF. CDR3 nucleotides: TGTGCCAGCAGTTTTGGGGGGCAAGGCTACACCTTC.

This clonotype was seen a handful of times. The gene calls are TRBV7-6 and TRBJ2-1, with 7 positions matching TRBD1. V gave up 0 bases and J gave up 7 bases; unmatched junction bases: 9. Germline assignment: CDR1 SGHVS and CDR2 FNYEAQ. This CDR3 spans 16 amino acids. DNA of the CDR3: TGTGCCAGCAGCTTAGCCCTCGACAGGGTTCGGAATGAGCAGTTCTTC. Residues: CASSLALDRVRNEQFF. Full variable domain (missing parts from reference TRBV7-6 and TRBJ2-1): GAGVSQSPRYKVTKRGQDVALRCDPISGHVSLYWYRQALGQGPEFLTYFNYEAQQDKSGLPNDRFSAERPEGSISTLTIQRTEQRDSAMYRCASSLALDRVRNEQFFGPGTRLTVL.

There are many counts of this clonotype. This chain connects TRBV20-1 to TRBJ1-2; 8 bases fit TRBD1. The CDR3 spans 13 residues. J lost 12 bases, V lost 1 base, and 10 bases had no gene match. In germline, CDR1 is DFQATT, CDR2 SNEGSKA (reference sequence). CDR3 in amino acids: CSARVIRQTGDTF. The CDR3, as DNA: TGCAGTGCTAGAGTGATTCGCCAGACAGGGGACACCTTC.

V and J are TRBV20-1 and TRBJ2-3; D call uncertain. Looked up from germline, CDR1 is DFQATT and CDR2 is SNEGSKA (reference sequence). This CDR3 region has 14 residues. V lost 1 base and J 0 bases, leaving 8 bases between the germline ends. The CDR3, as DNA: TGCAGTGCTAGAGTACCGGATAGCACAGATACGCAGTATTTT. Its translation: CSARVPDSTDTQYF.

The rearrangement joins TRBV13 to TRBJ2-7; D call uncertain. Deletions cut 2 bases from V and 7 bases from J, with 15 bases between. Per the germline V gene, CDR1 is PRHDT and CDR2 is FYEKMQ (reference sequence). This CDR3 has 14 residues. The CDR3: CASSLNSESKEQYF. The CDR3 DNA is TGTGCCAGCAGCTTAAACTCCGAAAGCAAAGAGCAGTACTTC.

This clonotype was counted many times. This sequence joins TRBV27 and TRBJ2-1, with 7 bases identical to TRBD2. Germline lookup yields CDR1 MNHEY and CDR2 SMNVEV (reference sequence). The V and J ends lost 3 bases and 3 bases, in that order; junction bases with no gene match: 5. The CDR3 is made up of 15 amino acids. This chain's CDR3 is CASSFAGDIYNEQFF. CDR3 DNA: TGTGCCAGCAGTTTCGCGGGGGATATCTACAATGAGCAGTTCTTC.

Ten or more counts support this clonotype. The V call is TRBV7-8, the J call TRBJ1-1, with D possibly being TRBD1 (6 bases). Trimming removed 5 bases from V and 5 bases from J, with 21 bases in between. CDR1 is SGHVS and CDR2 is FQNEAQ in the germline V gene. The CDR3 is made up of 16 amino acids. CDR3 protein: CASSTKQARGGTEAFF. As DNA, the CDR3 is TGTGCCAGCAGCACCAAACAGGCGAGGGGGGGAACTGAAGCTTTCTTT.

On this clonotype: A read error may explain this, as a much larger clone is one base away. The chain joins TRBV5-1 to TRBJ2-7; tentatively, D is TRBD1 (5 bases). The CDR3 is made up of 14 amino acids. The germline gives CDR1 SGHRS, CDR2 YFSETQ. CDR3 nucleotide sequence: TGCGCCAGCAGCTTGGGAAAGGGGCTCTACGGGCAGTACTTC. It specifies CASSLGKGLYGQYF. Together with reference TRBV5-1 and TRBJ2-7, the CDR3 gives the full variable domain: KAGVTQTPRYLIKTRGQQVTLSCSPISGHRSVSWYQQTPGQGLQFLFEYFSETQRNKGNFPGRFSGRQFSNSRSEMNVSTLELGDSALYLCASSLGKGLYGQYFGPGTRLTVT.

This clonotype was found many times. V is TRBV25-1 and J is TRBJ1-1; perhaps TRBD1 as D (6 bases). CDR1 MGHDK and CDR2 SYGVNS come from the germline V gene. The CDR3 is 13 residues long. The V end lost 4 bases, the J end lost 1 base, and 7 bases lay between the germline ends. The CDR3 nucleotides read TGTGCCAGCAGTGGCAGGGGGAACACTGAAGCTTTCTTT. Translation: CASSGRGNTEAFF.

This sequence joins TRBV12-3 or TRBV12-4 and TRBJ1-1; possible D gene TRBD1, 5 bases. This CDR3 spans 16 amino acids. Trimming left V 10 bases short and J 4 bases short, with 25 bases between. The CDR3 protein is CANTGPGQAKITEAFF. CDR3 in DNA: TGTGCCAACACTGGCCCGGGGCAGGCGAAAATCACTGAAGCTTTCTTT.

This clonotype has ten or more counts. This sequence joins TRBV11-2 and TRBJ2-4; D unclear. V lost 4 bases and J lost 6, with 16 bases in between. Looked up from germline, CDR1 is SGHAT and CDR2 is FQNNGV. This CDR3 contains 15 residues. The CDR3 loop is CASSSSTPPTNIQYF. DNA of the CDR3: TGTGCCAGCAGCTCGTCAACCCCACCCACAAACATTCAGTACTTC.

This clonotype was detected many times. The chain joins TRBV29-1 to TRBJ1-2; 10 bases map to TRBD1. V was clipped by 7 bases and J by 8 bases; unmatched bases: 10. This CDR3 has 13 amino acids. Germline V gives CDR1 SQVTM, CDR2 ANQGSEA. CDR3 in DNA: TGCAGCGCCCGACAGGGGGCAAGGATAGGCTACACCTTC. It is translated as CSARQGARIGYTF.

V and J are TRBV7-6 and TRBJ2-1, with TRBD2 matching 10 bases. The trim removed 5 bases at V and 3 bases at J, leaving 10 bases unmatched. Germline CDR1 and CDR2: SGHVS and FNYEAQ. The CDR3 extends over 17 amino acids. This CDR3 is CASSPSGTSVNYNEQFF. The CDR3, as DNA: TGTGCCAGCAGCCCTTCAGGGACTAGCGTGAACTACAATGAGCAGTTCTTC.

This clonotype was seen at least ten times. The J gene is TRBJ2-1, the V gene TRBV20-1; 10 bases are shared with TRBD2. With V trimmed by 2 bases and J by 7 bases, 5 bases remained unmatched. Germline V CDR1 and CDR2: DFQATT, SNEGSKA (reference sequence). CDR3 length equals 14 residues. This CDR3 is CSARKAGGDNEQFF. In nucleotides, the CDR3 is TGCAGTGCTAGAAAAGCGGGGGGGGATAATGAGCAGTTCTTC.

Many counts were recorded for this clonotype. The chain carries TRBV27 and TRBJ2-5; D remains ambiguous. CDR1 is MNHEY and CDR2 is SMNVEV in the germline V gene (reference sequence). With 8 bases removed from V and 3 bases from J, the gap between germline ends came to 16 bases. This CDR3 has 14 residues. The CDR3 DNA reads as TGTGCCAGCCATATATGGACGACCAAAGAGACCCAGTACTTC. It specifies CASHIWTTKETQYF.

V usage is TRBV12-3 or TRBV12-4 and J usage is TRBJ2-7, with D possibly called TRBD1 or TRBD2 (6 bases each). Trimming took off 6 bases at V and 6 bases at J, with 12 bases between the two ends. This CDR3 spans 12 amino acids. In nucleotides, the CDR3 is TGTGCCAGCAGCCCACAGGGAGGCGAGCAGTACTTC. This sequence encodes CASSPQGGEQYF.

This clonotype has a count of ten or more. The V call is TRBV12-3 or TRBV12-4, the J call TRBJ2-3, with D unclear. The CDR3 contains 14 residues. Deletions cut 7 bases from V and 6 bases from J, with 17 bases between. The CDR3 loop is CASTPWSIRDTQYF. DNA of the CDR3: TGTGCCAGCACCCCCTGGAGCATTAGGGATACGCAGTATTTT.

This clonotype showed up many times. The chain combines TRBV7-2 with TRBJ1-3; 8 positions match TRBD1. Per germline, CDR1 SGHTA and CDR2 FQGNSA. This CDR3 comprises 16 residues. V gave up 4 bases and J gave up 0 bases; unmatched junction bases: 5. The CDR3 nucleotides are TGTGCCAGCAGCTCGACCGGACAGGGCTCTGGAAACACCATATATTTT. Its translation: CASSSTGQGSGNTIYF. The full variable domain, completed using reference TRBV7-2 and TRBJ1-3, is GAGVSQSPSNKVTEKGKDVELRCDPISGHTALYWYRQSLGQGLEFLIYFQGNSAPDKSGLPSDRFSAERTGGSVSTLTIQRTQQEDSAVYLCASSSTGQGSGNTIYFGEGSWLTVV.

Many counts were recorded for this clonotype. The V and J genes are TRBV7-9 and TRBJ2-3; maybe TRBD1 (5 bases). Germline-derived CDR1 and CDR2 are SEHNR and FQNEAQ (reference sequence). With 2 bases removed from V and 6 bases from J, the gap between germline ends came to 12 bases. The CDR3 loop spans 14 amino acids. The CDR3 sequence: CASSLTGPGDTQYF. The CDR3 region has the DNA TGTGCCAGCAGCTTAACGGGTCCAGGGGATACGCAGTATTTT.